The T cell receptor (beta chain) described here comes from a study of breast tumors, draining lymph nodes, adjacent tissues. Looked up from germline, CDR1 is DFQATT and CDR2 is SNEGSKA (reference sequence). V lost 3 bases to trimming and J lost 1 base, with 15 bases between them. This CDR3 contains 15 residues. The lymph nodes were axillary draining lymph nodes from breast cancer patients. From the multiplex PCR reads, TCRdb called clonotypes with MiXCR, one entry per CDR3 protein. The sample has roughly 120,000 distinct CDR3 sequences; about 20% are singletons. The chain recombines TRBV20-1 with TRBJ2-5; D is possibly TRBD1 or TRBD2 (6 bases each). The clonotype comes from a female donor with breast cancer. Some clones in this sample may be carry-over from other donors' samples. Material: axillary lymph node tissue. CDR3 sequence: CSARERGRPQETQYF. Here the CDR3 DNA reads TGCAGTGCTAGGGAACGGGGGCGACCCCAAGAGACCCAGTACTTC.